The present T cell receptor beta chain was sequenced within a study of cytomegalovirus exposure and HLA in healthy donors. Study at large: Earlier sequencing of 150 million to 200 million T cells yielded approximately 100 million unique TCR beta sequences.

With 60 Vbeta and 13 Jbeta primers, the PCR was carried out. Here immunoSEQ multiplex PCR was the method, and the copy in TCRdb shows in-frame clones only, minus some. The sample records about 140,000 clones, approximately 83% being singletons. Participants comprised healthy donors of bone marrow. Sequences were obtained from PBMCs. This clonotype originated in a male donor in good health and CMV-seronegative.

The DNA for the CDR3 is TGTGCCAGCAGCCCCTCGACAAACGAGCAGTACTTC. It codes for CASSPSTNEQYF. The V and J genes are TRBV7-2 and TRBJ2-7, with D hard to call. This CDR3 spans 12 amino acids. The V gene lost 5 bases and the J gene lost 5 bases, with 10 bases spanning the gap. Looked up from germline, CDR1 is SGHTA and CDR2 is FQGNSA.